This T cell receptor (beta chain) appears in the sequencing data of a study of T cells in Graves' hyperthyroidism and ophthalmopathy. Across the whole study: The blood sample was taken at first diagnosis, before treatment began.

PBMCs stemmed from more than 7.5 ml fresh peripheral blood. Study findings and constraints: Most thyroid-expanded clonotypes above 0.001 were also found in blood.

The germline gives CDR1 SGHTA, CDR2 FQGTGA. The CDR3 length is 15 residues. The V and J ends lost 5 bases and 7 bases, in that order; junction bases with no gene match: 7. RNA transcripts yielded amplified TCR beta CDR3 regions. The HTBI primer set served for first-round RT-PCR of the TCR CDR3. TCRdb recomputed calls from the multiplex PCR reads with MiXCR, one row per CDR3 protein. The sample contains some 490,000 distinct CDR3 sequences, roughly 22% of which appear only once. Notes on this clonotype: Its antigen is not known.

This receptor was identified in a woman in her seventies with Graves' ophthalmopathy. The gene calls are TRBV7-3 and TRBJ2-1; 11 bases are a match to TRBD1. The specimen sequenced was blood. This CDR3 is CASSPGTGGINEQFF. CDR3 DNA: TGTGCCAGCAGCCCTGGGACAGGGGGGATTAATGAGCAGTTCTTC.